A single sample is the source of the 5 T cell receptor beta chains below, sequenced in a study of blood T cell repertoires in COVID-19. TCRdb's table, derived via immunoSEQ multiplex PCR, lists solely in-frame clones and lacks some. This table has hundreds of thousands of clones, about 89% appearing once. Sequencing used PBMCs or T cells enriched from blood (not recorded which). Every receptor here comes from a woman in her 40s who had recovered from COVID-19.

This chain joins TRBV7-9 and TRBJ1-4; the D is unclear. With 2 bases removed from V and 12 bases from J, the gap between germline ends came to 7 bases. The CDR3 has 11 residues. Germline V lookup: CDR1 SEHNR, CDR2 FQNEAQ (reference sequence). For the CDR3, the DNA is TGTGCCAGCAGCTTATCGAGGGAACTGTTTTTT. Its protein is CASSLSRELFF.

This clone appeared once. V is TRBV28 and J is TRBJ2-5; 7 bases are a match to TRBD1. This CDR3 has 13 amino acids. V lost 8 bases and J lost 2; bases outside the gene matches: 5. The germline gives CDR1 MDHEN, CDR2 SYDVKM. The CDR3 nucleotides read TGTGCCAGCGGATCGGGACAGCAAGAGACCCAGTACTTC. Encoded protein: CASGSGQQETQYF.

This sequence joins TRBV7-9 and TRBJ2-2, with a weak D call TRBD2 (5 bases). The CDR3 totals 14 residues. Trimming left V 4 bases short and J 1 base short, with 7 bases between. Germline V gives CDR1 SEHNR, CDR2 FQNEAQ (reference sequence). DNA for the CDR3: TGTGCCAGCAGCTACCGGGAGAACACCGGGGAGCTGTTTTTT. It yields the protein CASSYRENTGELFF.

The rearrangement links TRBV29-1 to TRBJ1-1, with a possible D match to TRBD1 (6 bases). CDR3 length equals 13 residues. V was cut by 4 bases and J by 1 base, with 10 bases left in between. The germline gives CDR1 SQVTM, CDR2 ANQGSEA. The CDR3 DNA is TGCAGCGTTGGTGACAGGCCGAACACTGAAGCTTTCTTT. Protein: CSVGDRPNTEAFF.

V and J are TRBV4-3 and TRBJ1-2; 8 bases align to TRBD1. With V trimmed by 0 bases and J by 2 bases, 2 bases remained unmatched. The germline gives CDR1 LGHNA, CDR2 YSLEER. The CDR3 is 15 residues long. Here the CDR3 DNA reads TGCGCCAGCAGCCAAGACAGGGGGCGAAACTATGGCTACACCTTC. Amino acids: CASSQDRGRNYGYTF.